These T cell receptor beta chains were read from a single sample in a study of blood T cell repertoires in COVID-19. Generated by immunoSEQ multiplex PCR, the TCRdb table keeps only in-frame clones and is missing some. The sample carries approximately 130,000 clones, around 83% recorded once. Source material: peripheral blood. Every receptor here comes from a human donor in a cohort sampled during active COVID-19. Both conserved end residues are trimmed from each CDR3. Each record gives: V gene, CDR3 length, J gene, CDR3 protein.

V gene: TRBV2
CDR3 length: 12
J gene: TRBJ1-1
CDR3 protein: ASSGRQGGTEAF

V gene: TRBV9
CDR3 length: 14
J gene: TRBJ2-2
CDR3 protein: ASSVERGGLGGELF

V gene: TRBV2
CDR3 length: 11
J gene: TRBJ1-5
CDR3 protein: ASSQGLDVPQH

V gene: TRBV19
CDR3 length: 13
J gene: TRBJ2-3
CDR3 protein: ASTTGLASADTQY

V gene: TRBV3-1/TRBV3-2
CDR3 length: 13
J gene: TRBJ2-5
CDR3 protein: ASSQLGLAAETQY

V gene: TRBV12-3/TRBV12-4
CDR3 length: 11
J gene: TRBJ2-2
CDR3 protein: ASSLLPAGELF

V gene: TRBV12-3/TRBV12-4
CDR3 length: 9
J gene: TRBJ2-7
CDR3 protein: ASSPGYEQY

V gene: TRBV27
CDR3 length: 12
J gene: TRBJ2-1
CDR3 protein: ASSQGTIYNEQF

V gene: TRBV3-1/TRBV3-2
CDR3 length: 10
J gene: TRBJ2-3
CDR3 protein: ASSHSGGTQY

V gene: TRBV12-5
CDR3 length: 9
J gene: TRBJ2-1
CDR3 protein: ASGINNEQF

V gene: TRBV18
CDR3 length: 13
J gene: TRBJ2-7
CDR3 protein: ASSPPGYRNYEQY

V gene: TRBV2
CDR3 length: 13
J gene: TRBJ1-5
CDR3 protein: ASRSSGRGNQPQH

V gene: TRBV3-1/TRBV3-2
CDR3 length: 13
J gene: TRBJ1-2
CDR3 protein: ASSLQDSANYGYT

V gene: TRBV3-1/TRBV3-2
CDR3 length: 12
J gene: TRBJ2-1
CDR3 protein: ASSSLSAANEQF

V gene: TRBV6-2/TRBV6-3
CDR3 length: 12
J gene: TRBJ2-2
CDR3 protein: ASSDRGITGELF

V gene: TRBV4-3
CDR3 length: 13
J gene: TRBJ2-7
CDR3 protein: ASSQVGLAGYEQY

V gene: TRBV5-1
CDR3 length: 13
J gene: TRBJ2-1
CDR3 protein: ASSLYAPTYNEQF

V gene: TRBV6-5
CDR3 length: 12
J gene: TRBJ2-2
CDR3 protein: ASTPGGASGELF

V gene: TRBV11-2
CDR3 length: 12
J gene: TRBJ2-3
CDR3 protein: ASSLGQGTDTQY

V gene: TRBV28
CDR3 length: 13
J gene: TRBJ2-1
CDR3 protein: ASSRAGGLNNEQF

V gene: TRBV5-6
CDR3 length: 12
J gene: TRBJ1-2
CDR3 protein: ASSIWDRAYGYT

V gene: TRBV11-3
CDR3 length: 15
J gene: TRBJ2-2
CDR3 protein: ASSPPDRGFNTGELF

V gene: TRBV29-1
CDR3 length: 13
J gene: TRBJ2-1
CDR3 protein: SVELTLALYNEQF

V gene: TRBV7-2
CDR3 length: 16
J gene: TRBJ2-4
CDR3 protein: ASAFKVRAEHFKNIQY

V gene: TRBV12-3/TRBV12-4
CDR3 length: 11
J gene: TRBJ2-2
CDR3 protein: ASSLSGRGELF

V gene: TRBV6-5
CDR3 length: 12
J gene: TRBJ1-1
CDR3 protein: ASSGQAALTEAF

V gene: TRBV6-2/TRBV6-3
CDR3 length: 10
J gene: TRBJ2-1
CDR3 protein: ASSRGGVEQF

V gene: TRBV30
CDR3 length: 14
J gene: TRBJ1-2
CDR3 protein: AWSVRLGGKGMDYT

V gene: TRBV18
CDR3 length: 12
J gene: TRBJ1-1
CDR3 protein: ASSQIRENTEAF

V gene: TRBV5-4
CDR3 length: 12
J gene: TRBJ1-4
CDR3 protein: ASTYDRGREKLF

V gene: TRBV27
CDR3 length: 10
J gene: TRBJ2-1
CDR3 protein: ASSHRGGEQF

V gene: TRBV5-4
CDR3 length: 15
J gene: TRBJ2-6
CDR3 protein: ASSGQGFGSGANVLT

V gene: TRBV7-2
CDR3 length: 13
J gene: TRBJ1-6
CDR3 protein: ASSLETGSGSPLH

V gene: TRBV30
CDR3 length: 13
J gene: TRBJ2-2
CDR3 protein: AWQIGGASTGELF

V gene: TRBV6-1
CDR3 length: 12
J gene: TRBJ2-5
CDR3 protein: ASSDMREWETQY

V gene: TRBV7-2
CDR3 length: 13
J gene: TRBJ1-1
CDR3 protein: ASIQVGVTNTEAF

V gene: TRBV5-4
CDR3 length: 12
J gene: TRBJ2-5
CDR3 protein: ASYDREVSETQY

V gene: TRBV2
CDR3 length: 11
J gene: TRBJ1-1
CDR3 protein: ASSEQELTEAF

V gene: TRBV5-1
CDR3 length: 12
J gene: TRBJ1-2
CDR3 protein: ASGHDSSNYGYT

V gene: TRBV7-2
CDR3 length: 14
J gene: TRBJ2-5
CDR3 protein: ASSKGTSRSGETQY

V gene: TRBV6-5
CDR3 length: 12
J gene: TRBJ1-1
CDR3 protein: ASSRDHMGTEAF

V gene: TRBV6-4
CDR3 length: 12
J gene: TRBJ1-6
CDR3 protein: ASSERAGNSPLH

V gene: TRBV5-4
CDR3 length: 12
J gene: TRBJ1-1
CDR3 protein: ASSFLRGNTEAF

V gene: TRBV24-1
CDR3 length: 13
J gene: TRBJ2-1
CDR3 protein: ATSDLAGASYEQF